Shown below are 21 T cell receptor beta chains from a single sample sequenced in a study of T cells in Graves' hyperthyroidism and ophthalmopathy. Researchers took RNA transcripts and amplified the TCR beta CDR3 regions from them. The primer set for the first-round RT-PCR of the TCR CDR3 was HTBI. MiXCR, applied by TCRdb to the multiplex PCR reads, yields one record per CDR3 protein. Here the sample spans 25,000 to 30,000 distinct CDR3 sequences, under 55% being singletons. Sample: blood. These receptors all come from a woman aged 25 to 39 with Graves' hyperthyroidism.

This clonotype was recorded at least ten times. One end of the junction varies from germline; a read error may be responsible. This chain connects TRBV19 to TRBJ1-1, with D perhaps TRBD1 (5 bases). The CDR3 runs 13 residues. Germline V gene lookup returns CDR1 LNHDA and CDR2 SQIVND (reference sequence). CDR3 protein: CASRVTVNTGAFF. In DNA form, the CDR3 reads TGTGCCAGTAGGGTGACAGTAAACACTGGAGCTTTCTTT.

This clonotype is medium-sized by share. The chain recombines TRBV7-8 with TRBJ1-5; D possibly corresponds to TRBD1 (6 bases). This CDR3 has 17 residues. Trimming pared 4 bases from V and 7 bases from J, leaving 23 bases between. From germline, CDR1 is SGHVS and CDR2 FQNEAQ. The CDR3 region is CASSSTPWGGHGQPQHF. CDR3 DNA: TGTGCCAGCAGCTCCACCCCATGGGGGGGGCATGGACAGCCCCAGCATTTT.

By share, this clonotype ranks as medium-sized. The rearrangement joins TRBV19 to TRBJ1-1, with a tentative D call TRBD1 (5 bases). The V end was cut by 3 bases, the J end by 4 bases, with 12 bases between. This CDR3 comprises 14 residues. Germline V gives CDR1 LNHDA, CDR2 SQIVND (reference sequence). The CDR3 is CASSMGSGRTEAFF. For the CDR3, the DNA is TGTGCCAGTAGTATGGGGTCGGGACGCACTGAAGCTTTCTTT.

The J gene is TRBJ1-2, the V gene TRBV19; D may be TRBD1 (6 bases). Per germline, CDR1 LNHDA and CDR2 SQIVND (reference sequence). The CDR3 spans 12 residues. The germline V and J ends were trimmed by 7 bases and 9 bases, with 15 bases remaining between them. The DNA for the CDR3 is TGTGCCAGTAAGGGGGATGAGGTTAGCTACACCTTC. It specifies CASKGDEVSYTF.

This clonotype was recorded many times. The V call is TRBV20-1, the J call TRBJ2-3, with 9 positions matching TRBD2. There are 16 residues in the CDR3. Germline loops: CDR1 DFQATT, CDR2 SNEGSKA (reference sequence). Losses at the gene ends were 6 bases for V and 1 base for J; bases not matched to a gene: 11. DNA for the CDR3: TGCAGTGCCAACCCCGGGGCTAGCGGGGGCACAGATACGCAGTATTTT. Protein sequence: CSANPGASGGTDTQYF.

This clonotype was recorded many times. This chain uses TRBV2 with TRBJ2-3; no reliable D call. Germline V lookup: CDR1 SNHLY, CDR2 FYNNEI. CDR3 length: 13 amino acids. V shed 8 bases and J shed 2 bases, with 11 bases lying between them. The CDR3 nucleotides are TGTGCCAGCCTGAGCAGCTACACAGATACGCAGTATTTT. It yields the protein CASLSSYTDTQYF.

This clonotype was counted only a few times. The J gene is TRBJ2-2, the V gene TRBV10-3; no definite D call. The CDR3 has 9 amino acids. Germline V gives CDR1 ENHRY, CDR2 SYGVKD. The CDR3 sequence: CANTGELFF. The CDR3 region has the DNA TGTGCGAACACCGGGGAGCTGTTTTTT.

As to this clonotype: The conserved final phenylalanine or tryptophan is absent from the CDR3, which likely points to a read error. The CDR3 DNA reads as TGTGTCAGCAGTTACTCGACCGGGGATCAGCCCCAGCATCTT. It specifies CVSSYSTGDQPQHL. The chain combines TRBV6-5 with TRBJ1-5; D is undetermined. Per the germline V gene, CDR1 is MNHEY and CDR2 is SVGAGI. The CDR3 extends over 14 amino acids.

The chain combines TRBV5-5 with TRBJ1-4; TRBD1 matches 7 bases. The V gene's germline CDR1 is SGHKS and CDR2 YYEKEE (reference sequence). The J segment lost 5 bases and the V segment lost 2 bases, leaving 3 bases of the junction unmatched. The CDR3 runs 14 residues. The CDR3 DNA sequence: TGTGCCAGCAGCTTAACAGGGGTAAATGAAAAACTGTTTTTT. Amino acids: CASSLTGVNEKLFF.

This clonotype occurred many times. The chain links TRBV5-4 to TRBJ2-3; possible D gene TRBD1, 5 bases. Trimming left V 2 bases short and J 2 bases short, with 12 bases between. CDR3 length: 15 residues. The germline V gene has CDR1 SGHNT and CDR2 YYREEE (reference sequence). As DNA, the CDR3 is TGTGCCAGCAGCTTCGGACATTCTCCCACAGATACGCAGTATTTT. Translating gives CASSFGHSPTDTQYF.

In regard to this clonotype: In this CDR3 the conserved last residue, phenylalanine or tryptophan, is missing, so a read error is likely. V and J are TRBV6-1 and TRBJ2-1, with D hard to call. Germline values: CDR1 MNHNS, CDR2 SASEGT. The CDR3 loop spans 15 amino acids. In DNA form, the CDR3 reads TGTGCCAGCGGTGAAATTTGGAGCTCCTACGATGAGCAGTTCCTC. Its translation is CASGEIWSSYDEQFL.

In its sample, this clonotype was seen many times. The chain combines TRBV6-2 or TRBV6-3 with TRBJ1-6; 9 positions agree with TRBD1. This CDR3 comprises 15 residues. J gave up 9 bases and V 5 bases, and 8 bases lay outside the gene matches. CDR1 is MNHEY, CDR2 SVGEGT, per germline. The CDR3 nucleotides read TGTGCCAGCAGTCCAGGGGGACAGGGTTTTTCACCCCTCCACTTT. Residues: CASSPGGQGFSPLHF.

This clonotype has ten or more counts. A read error is possible here, since a much larger clone lies one base away. This chain joins TRBV2 and TRBJ2-7; D is ambiguous. Germline CDR1 SNHLY, CDR2 FYNNEI. The CDR3 runs 16 residues. CDR3 DNA: TGTGCCTGCAGCCCCTTGTCTGGAAGTCACTCCTACGAGCAGTACTTC. Translating gives CACSPLSGSHSYEQYF.

As DNA, the CDR3 is TGTGCCAGCAGGTCGGGACAGGTCAACAATGAGCAGTTCTTC. Translating gives CASRSGQVNNEQFF. The gene calls are TRBV2 and TRBJ2-1, with 8 bases fitting TRBD1. The CDR3 has 14 residues. The J segment lost 5 bases and the V segment lost 6 bases, leaving 6 bases of the junction unmatched. Germline CDR1 SNHLY, CDR2 FYNNEI.

Regarding this clonotype: One end of the junction is discordant with germline, which a read error may explain. The chain links TRBV11-1 to TRBJ2-7; D might be TRBD2 (5 bases). The CDR3 is made up of 18 amino acids. Germline V lookup: CDR1 SGHAT, CDR2 FQDESV (reference sequence). CDR3 nucleotides: TGCGCCAGCGGCTTACTCGCGGCTAGAGAACGCAGAACCTACGAGCAGTACTTC. Its protein product is CASGLLAARERRTYEQYF.

V usage is TRBV19 and J usage is TRBJ1-6; D uncertain. This CDR3 region has 15 residues. The V gene lost 5 bases and the J gene lost 6 bases, with 14 bases spanning the gap. The V gene's germline CDR1 is LNHDA and CDR2 SQIVND (reference sequence). This chain's CDR3 is CASSWADPGNSPLHF. The CDR3 DNA reads as TGTGCCAGTAGTTGGGCGGACCCGGGTAATTCACCCCTCCACTTT.

This clonotype was detected ten times or more. The V call is TRBV6-1, the J call TRBJ2-1; a weak D match, TRBD2 (6 bases). CDR1 and CDR2 from the germline V gene are MNHNS and SASEGT. This CDR3 comprises 14 residues. Trimming took off 8 bases at V and 7 bases at J, with 18 bases between the two ends. CDR3 loop: CASGGTESRNEQFF. The CDR3, as DNA: TGTGCCAGCGGAGGGACGGAGTCTAGGAATGAGCAGTTCTTC.

The V gene is TRBV20-1, the J gene TRBJ1-2, with D unclear. Germline V gene sequence: CDR1 DFQATT, CDR2 SNEGSKA (reference sequence). The CDR3 contains 13 residues. With 0 bases removed from V and 4 bases from J, the gap between germline ends came to 9 bases. CDR3 amino acids: CSARDLTVYGYTF. The CDR3 DNA reads as TGCAGTGCTAGAGATCTCACGGTCTATGGCTACACCTTC.

The sample holds a few counts of this clonotype. V and J are TRBV25-1 and TRBJ1-6; D is undetermined. V was shortened by 0 bases and J by 8 bases, with 8 bases between the two germline ends. There are 14 residues in the CDR3. CDR1 MGHDK and CDR2 SYGVNS come from the germline V gene. The DNA of the CDR3 is TGTGCCAGCAGTGAATATACTTCAGATTCACCCCTCCACTTT. Amino acids: CASSEYTSDSPLHF.

The V gene is TRBV20-1, the J gene TRBJ2-7; possible D gene TRBD2, 5 bases. Germline V gene sequence: CDR1 DFQATT, CDR2 SNEGSKA (reference sequence). This CDR3 has 12 amino acids. V lost 3 bases to trimming and J lost 0 bases, with 6 bases between them. CDR3: CSARRDSYEQYF. CDR3 coding DNA: TGCAGTGCTAGGAGGGACTCCTACGAGCAGTACTTC.

V gene TRBV2 combines with J gene TRBJ2-2; 14 bases fit TRBD2. Germline assignment: CDR1 SNHLY and CDR2 FYNNEI. This CDR3 has 16 residues. Unmatched junction bases numbered 7, after V lost 8 bases and J lost 5 bases. The CDR3 DNA reads TGTGCCAGCGGAGGGACTAGCGGGAGAAAAACCGGGGAGCTGTTTTTT. This translates into CASGGTSGRKTGELFF.